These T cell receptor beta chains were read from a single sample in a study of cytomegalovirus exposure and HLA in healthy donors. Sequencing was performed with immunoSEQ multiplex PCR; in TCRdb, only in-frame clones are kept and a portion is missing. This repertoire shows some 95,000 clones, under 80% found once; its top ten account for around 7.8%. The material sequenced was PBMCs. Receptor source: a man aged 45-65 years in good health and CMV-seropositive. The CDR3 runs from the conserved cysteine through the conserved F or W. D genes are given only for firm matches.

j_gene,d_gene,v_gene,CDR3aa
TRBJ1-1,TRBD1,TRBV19,CASSTRRDDREGGTEAFF
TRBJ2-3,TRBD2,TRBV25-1,CASTTGLAGRTDTQYF
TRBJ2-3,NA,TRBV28,CASSWRGSGDTQYF
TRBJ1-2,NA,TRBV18,CASSPEAYGYTF
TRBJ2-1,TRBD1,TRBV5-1,CASSFSRQGNEQFF
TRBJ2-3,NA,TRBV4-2,CASSARSGTQYF
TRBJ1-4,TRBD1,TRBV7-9,CSSSSKQGDLFF
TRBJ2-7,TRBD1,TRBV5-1,CASSRSPLTGDEQYF
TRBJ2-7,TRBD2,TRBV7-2,CASSPGRSYEQYF
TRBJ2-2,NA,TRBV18,CASSPPNRRDTGELFF
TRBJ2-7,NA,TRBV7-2,CASSSQPGSYEQYF
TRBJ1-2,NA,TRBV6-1,CASRRGEGGYTF
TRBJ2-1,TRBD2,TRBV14,CASSQGLAGALSYNEQFF
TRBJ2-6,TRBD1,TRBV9,CASSDGTVPGANVLTF
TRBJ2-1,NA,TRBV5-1,CASSPGHELIEQFF
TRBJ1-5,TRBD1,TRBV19,CASSGQVYSNQPQHF
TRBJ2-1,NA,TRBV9,CASSVEGGYYNEQFF
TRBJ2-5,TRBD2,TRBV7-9,CASSLALTAGALETQYF
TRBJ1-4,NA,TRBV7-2,CASSTGFDEKLFF
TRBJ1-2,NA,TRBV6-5,CASSYFQQAVGGYTF
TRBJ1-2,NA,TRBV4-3,CASSQEMGVNGYTF
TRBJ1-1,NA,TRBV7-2,CASNPRGWNTEAFF
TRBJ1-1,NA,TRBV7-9,CASSRTVNTEAFF
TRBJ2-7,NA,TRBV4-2,CASSQESGRGEYEQYF
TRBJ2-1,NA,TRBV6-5,CASSPRWNEQFF
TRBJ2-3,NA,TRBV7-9,CASSLVPGTDTQYF
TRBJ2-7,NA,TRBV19,CASRGTLYEQYF
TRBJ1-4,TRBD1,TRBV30,CARGDRRSGKLFF
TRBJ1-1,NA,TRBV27,CASSRGSNTEAFF
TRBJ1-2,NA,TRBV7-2,CASSSGTLGGYTF
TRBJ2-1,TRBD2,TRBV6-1,CASSLAGAYNEQFF
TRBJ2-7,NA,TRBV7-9,CASSLDWGTYEQYF
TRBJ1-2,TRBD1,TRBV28,CASQQGAEGYTF
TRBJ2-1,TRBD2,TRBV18,CASSPGLAGYNEQFF
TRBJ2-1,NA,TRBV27,CASSPISAPYNEQFF
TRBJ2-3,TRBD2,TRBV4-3,CASSQMPSGGRTDTQYF
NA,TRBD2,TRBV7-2,CASSLGGSPGYEQYF
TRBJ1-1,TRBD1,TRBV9,CASSPGGYTEAFF
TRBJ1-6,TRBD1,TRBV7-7,CASSLGTGLWSPLHF
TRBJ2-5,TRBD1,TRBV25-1,CASSEWQGDQETQYF